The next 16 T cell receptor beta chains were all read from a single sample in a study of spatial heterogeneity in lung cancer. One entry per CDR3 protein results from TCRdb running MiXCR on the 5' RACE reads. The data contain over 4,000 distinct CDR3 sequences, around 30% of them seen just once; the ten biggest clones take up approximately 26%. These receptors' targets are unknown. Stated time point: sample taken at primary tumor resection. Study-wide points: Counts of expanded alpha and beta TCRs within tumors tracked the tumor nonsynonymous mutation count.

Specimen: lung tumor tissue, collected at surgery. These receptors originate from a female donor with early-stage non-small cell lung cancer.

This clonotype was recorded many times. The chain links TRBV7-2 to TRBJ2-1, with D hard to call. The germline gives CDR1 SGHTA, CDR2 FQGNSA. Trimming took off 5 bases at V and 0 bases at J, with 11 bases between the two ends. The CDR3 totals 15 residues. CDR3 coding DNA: TGTGCCAGCAGCCCACGGACGGGCTCCTACAATGAGCAGTTCTTC. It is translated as CASSPRTGSYNEQFF.

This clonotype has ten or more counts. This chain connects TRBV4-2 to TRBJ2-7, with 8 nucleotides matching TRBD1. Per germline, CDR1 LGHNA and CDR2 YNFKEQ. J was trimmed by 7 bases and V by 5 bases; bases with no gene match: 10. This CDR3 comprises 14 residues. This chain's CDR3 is CASSAQTGAREQYF. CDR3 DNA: TGTGCCAGCAGCGCCCAGACAGGGGCCAGGGAGCAGTACTTC.

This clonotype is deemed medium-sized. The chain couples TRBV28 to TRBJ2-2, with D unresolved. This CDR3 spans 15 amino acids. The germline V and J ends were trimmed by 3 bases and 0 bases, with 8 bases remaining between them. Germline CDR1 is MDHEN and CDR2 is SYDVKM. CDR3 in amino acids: CASSLPGTNTGELFF. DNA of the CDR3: TGTGCCAGCAGTTTGCCTGGGACGAACACCGGGGAGCTGTTTTTT.

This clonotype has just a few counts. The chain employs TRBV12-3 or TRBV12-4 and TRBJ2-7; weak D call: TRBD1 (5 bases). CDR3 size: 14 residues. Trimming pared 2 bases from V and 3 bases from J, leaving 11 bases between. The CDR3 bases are TGTGCCAGCAGTTTATCAGGGCCCTACTACGAGCAGTACTTC. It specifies CASSLSGPYYEQYF.

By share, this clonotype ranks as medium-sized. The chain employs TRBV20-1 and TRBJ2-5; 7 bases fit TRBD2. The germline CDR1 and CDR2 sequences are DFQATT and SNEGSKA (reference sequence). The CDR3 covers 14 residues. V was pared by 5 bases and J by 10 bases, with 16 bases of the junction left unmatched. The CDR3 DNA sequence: TGCAGTGCTCGCTTCGGGGGGATGGGGAGAGGCCAGTACTTC. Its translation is CSARFGGMGRGQYF.

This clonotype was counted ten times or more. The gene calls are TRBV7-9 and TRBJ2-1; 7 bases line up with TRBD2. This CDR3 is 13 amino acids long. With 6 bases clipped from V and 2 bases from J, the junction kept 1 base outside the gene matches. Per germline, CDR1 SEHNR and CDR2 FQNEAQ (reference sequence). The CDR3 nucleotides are TGTGCCAGCAGTGCGGGGGCCTACAATGAGCAGTTCTTC. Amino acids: CASSAGAYNEQFF.

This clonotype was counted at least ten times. CDR3 in DNA: TGTGCCAGCAGCCAAGTACCGGGGCACGAGCAGTACTTC. Encoded protein: CASSQVPGHEQYF. The chain employs TRBV14 and TRBJ2-7; D is perhaps TRBD1 or TRBD2 (5 bases each). This CDR3 has 13 residues. CDR1 and CDR2 from the germline V gene are SGHDN and FVKESK. V dropped 1 base and J dropped 5 bases, with 9 bases sitting between them. Complete variable domain (other parts from reference TRBV14 and TRBJ2-7): EAGVTQFPSHSVIEKGQTVTLRCDPISGHDNLYWYRRVMGKEIKFLLHFVKESKQDESGMPNNRFLAERTGGTYSTLKVQPAELEDSGVYFCASSQVPGHEQYFGPGTRLTVT.

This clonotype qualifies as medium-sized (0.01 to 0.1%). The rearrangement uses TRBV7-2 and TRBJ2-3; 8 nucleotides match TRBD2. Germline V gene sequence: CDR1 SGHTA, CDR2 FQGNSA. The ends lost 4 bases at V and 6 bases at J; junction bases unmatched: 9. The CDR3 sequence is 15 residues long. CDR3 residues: CASSSLAGGLDTQYF. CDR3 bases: TGTGCCAGCAGCTCCCTAGCGGGCGGTTTGGATACGCAGTATTTT.

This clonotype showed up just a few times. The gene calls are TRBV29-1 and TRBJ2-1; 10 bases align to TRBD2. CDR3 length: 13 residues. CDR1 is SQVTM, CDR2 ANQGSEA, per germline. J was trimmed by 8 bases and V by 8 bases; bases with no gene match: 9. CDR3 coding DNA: TGCAGCTATACTAGCGGGGAGCGGGATGAGCAGTTCTTC. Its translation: CSYTSGERDEQFF.

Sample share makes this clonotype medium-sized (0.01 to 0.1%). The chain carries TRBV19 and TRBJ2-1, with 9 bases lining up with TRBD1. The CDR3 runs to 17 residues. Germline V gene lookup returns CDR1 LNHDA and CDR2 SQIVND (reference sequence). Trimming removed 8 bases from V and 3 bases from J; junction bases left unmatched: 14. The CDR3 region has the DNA TGTGCCAGTGAGGGGGACAGGGACTTGATCGGCTACAATGAGCAGTTCTTC. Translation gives CASEGDRDLIGYNEQFF.

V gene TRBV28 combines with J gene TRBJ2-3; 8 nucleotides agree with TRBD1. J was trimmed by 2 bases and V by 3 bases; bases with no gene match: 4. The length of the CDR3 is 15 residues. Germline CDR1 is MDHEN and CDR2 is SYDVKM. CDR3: CASSFQGATTDTQYF. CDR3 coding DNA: TGTGCCAGCAGTTTTCAGGGGGCTACCACAGATACGCAGTATTTT.

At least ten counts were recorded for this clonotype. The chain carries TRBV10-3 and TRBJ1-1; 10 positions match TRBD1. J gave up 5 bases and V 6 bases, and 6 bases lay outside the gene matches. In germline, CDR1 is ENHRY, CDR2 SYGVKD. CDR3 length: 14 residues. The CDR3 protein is CAIRRQGASTEAFF. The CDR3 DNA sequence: TGTGCCATCAGACGACAGGGGGCCAGTACTGAAGCTTTCTTT.

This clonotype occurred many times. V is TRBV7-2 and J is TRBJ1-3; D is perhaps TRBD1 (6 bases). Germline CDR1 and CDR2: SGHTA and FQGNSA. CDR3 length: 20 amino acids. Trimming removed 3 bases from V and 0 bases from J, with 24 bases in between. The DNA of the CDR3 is TGTGCCAGCAGCTTCCGACCGGGACAAGGGCCCCAGAGCTCTGGAAACACCATATATTTT. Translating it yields CASSFRPGQGPQSSGNTIYF.

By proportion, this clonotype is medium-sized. For the CDR3, the DNA is TGCGCCAGCAGCTTGGGCCTAGCGGGCTGGGAGACCCAGTACTTC. It translates to CASSLGLAGWETQYF. The chain carries TRBV5-1 and TRBJ2-5; 8 bases are shared with TRBD2. The CDR3 is 15 amino acids. V lost 0 bases and J lost 5; bases outside the gene matches: 6. Per germline, CDR1 SGHRS and CDR2 YFSETQ. The full variable domain, rest sourced from reference TRBV5-1 and TRBJ2-5, is KAGVTQTPRYLIKTRGQQVTLSCSPISGHRSVSWYQQTPGQGLQFLFEYFSETQRNKGNFPGRFSGRQFSNSRSEMNVSTLELGDSALYLCASSLGLAGWETQYFGPGTRLLVL.

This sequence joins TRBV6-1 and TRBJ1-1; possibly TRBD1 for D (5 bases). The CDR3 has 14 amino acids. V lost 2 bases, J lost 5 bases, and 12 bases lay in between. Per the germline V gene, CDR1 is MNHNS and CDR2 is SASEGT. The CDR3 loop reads CASSEHGKGTEAFF. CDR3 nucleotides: TGTGCCAGCAGTGAACACGGGAAGGGGACTGAAGCTTTCTTT.

The CDR3 nucleotides read TGTGCCAGCACCCAAAGGCCTTTTTTCGGGGAGCTGTTTTTT. This gives the protein CASTQRPFFGELFF. V and J are TRBV6-5 and TRBJ2-2; D gene uncertain. Germline assignment: CDR1 MNHEY and CDR2 SVGAGI. This CDR3 comprises 14 residues. With 7 bases removed from V and 7 bases from J, the gap between germline ends came to 16 bases.